This TCR beta chain stems from a study of T-cell memory formation after mild COVID-19. Whole-study context: TCR clustering was largely donor specific.

CDR1 is SGHDT and CDR2 is YYEEEE in the germline V gene. The CDR3 runs to 15 residues. The ends lost 4 bases at V and 1 base at J; junction bases unmatched: 5. Notes on the study in general: Whether day 37 second-wave clones are SARS-CoV-2-specific was not confirmed.

Amplification by 5'RACE using constant-segment primers produced TCR alpha and TCR beta cDNA libraries that carried sample barcodes and UMIs. TCRdb recomputed calls from the 5' RACE reads with MiXCR, one row per CDR3 protein. Of 200,000 to 250,000 distinct CDR3 sequences listed, 8% to 9.5% were seen once; the top ten hold 22%. This clonotype has only a few counts. Its antigen remains unknown. This sequence was found in a man aged 18 to 30 who had mild COVID-19 (a few samples of this study predate the infection). Cell type and time point are not known. The genes are TRBV5-6 and TRBJ2-5; 9 bases align to TRBD2. The sample comprised PBMCs or a T cell subset sorted from them (not recorded which). The CDR3 region has the DNA TGTGCCAGCAGCCACGGACTAGCGACCCAAGAGACCCAGTACTTC. Translation: CASSHGLATQETQYF. Filled out from reference TRBV5-6 and TRBJ2-5, the complete variable domain reads DAGVTQSPTHLIKTRGQQVTLRCSPKSGHDTVSWYQQALGQGPQFIFQYYEEEERQRGNFPDRFSGHQFPNYSSELNVNALLLGDSALYLCASSHGLATQETQYFGPGTRLLVL.